These 2 T cell receptor beta chains came from one sample sequenced in a study of blood T cell repertoires in COVID-19. The data were produced by immunoSEQ multiplex PCR, yet TCRdb's version contains in-frame clones alone and is incomplete. The sample includes a few hundred thousand clones, more than 85% of them seen just once. The sequenced sample consisted of peripheral blood. The receptors originated from a man aged 55 to 70 with acute or convalescent COVID-19.

J is TRBJ2-2 and V is TRBV2, with 7 bases fitting TRBD1. CDR3 length: 16 amino acids. After removal of 4 bases from V and 2 bases from J, the junction contained 7 bases not matched to a gene. Per the germline V gene, CDR1 is SNHLY and CDR2 is FYNNEI. CDR3 sequence (DNA): TGTGCCAGCAGTGTACAGGGGTCCGTCAACACCGGGGAGCTGTTTTTT. Amino acid sequence: CASSVQGSVNTGELFF.

The V gene is TRBV7-3, the J gene TRBJ1-1, with D maybe TRBD1 (5 bases). The germline V gene encodes CDR1 SGHTA and CDR2 FQGTGA. The CDR3 consists of 17 residues. The V end was cut by 1 base, the J end by 4 bases, with 19 bases between. The CDR3 region has the DNA TGTGCCAGCAGCTTAATTGGGCCAGGGCTCCTCAGCACTGAAGCTTTCTTT. This encodes CASSLIGPGLLSTEAFF.